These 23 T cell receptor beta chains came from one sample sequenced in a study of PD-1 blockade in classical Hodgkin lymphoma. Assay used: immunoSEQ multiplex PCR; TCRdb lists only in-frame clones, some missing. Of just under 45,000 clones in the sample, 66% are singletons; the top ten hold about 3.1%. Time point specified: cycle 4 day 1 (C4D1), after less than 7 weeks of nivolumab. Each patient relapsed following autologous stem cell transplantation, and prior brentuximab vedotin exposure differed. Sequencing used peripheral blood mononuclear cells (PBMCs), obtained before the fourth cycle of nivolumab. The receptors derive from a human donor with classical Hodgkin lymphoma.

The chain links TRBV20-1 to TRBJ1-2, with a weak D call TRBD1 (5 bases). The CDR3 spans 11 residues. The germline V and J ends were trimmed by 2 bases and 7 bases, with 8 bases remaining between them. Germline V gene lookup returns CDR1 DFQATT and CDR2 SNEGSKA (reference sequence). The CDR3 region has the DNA TGCAGTGCTAGACAGGGACGTGGCTACACCTTC. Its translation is CSARQGRGYTF.

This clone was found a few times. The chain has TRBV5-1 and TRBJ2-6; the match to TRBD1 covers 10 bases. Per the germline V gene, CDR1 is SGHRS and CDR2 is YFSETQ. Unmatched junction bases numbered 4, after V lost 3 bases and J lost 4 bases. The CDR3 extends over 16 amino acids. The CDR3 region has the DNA TGCGCCAGCAGCTCGACAGGGGGCTTAGGGGCCAACGTCCTGACTTTC. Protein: CASSSTGGLGANVLTF.

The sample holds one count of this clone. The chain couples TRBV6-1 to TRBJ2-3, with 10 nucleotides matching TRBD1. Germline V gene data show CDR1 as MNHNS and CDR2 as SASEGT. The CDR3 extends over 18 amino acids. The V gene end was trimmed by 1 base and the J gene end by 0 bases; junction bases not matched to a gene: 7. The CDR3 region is CASSEEYGTGDSTDTQYF. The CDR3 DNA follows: TGTGCCAGCAGTGAAGAGTACGGGACAGGGGATAGCACAGATACGCAGTATTTT.

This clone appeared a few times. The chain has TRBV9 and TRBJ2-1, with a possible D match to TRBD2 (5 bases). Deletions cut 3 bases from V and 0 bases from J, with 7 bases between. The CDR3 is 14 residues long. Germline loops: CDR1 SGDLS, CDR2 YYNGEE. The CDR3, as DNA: TGTGCCAGCAGCGGTGGGAGCTCCTACAATGAGCAGTTCTTC. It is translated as CASSGGSSYNEQFF.

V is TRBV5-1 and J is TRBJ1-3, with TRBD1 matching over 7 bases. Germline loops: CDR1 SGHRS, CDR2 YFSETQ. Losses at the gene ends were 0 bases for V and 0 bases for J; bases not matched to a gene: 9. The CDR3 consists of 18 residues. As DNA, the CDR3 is TGCGCCAGCAGCTTGGGGAGGACAGGAACTTACTCTGGAAACACCATATATTTT. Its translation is CASSLGRTGTYSGNTIYF.

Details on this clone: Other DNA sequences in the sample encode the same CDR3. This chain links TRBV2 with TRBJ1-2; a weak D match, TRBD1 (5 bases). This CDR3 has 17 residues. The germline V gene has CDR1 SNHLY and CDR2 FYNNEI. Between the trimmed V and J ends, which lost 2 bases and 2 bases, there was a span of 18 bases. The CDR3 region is CASSEPKVSGLNYGYTF. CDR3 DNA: TGTGCCAGCAGTGAACCTAAGGTTTCGGGGCTAAACTATGGCTACACCTTC.

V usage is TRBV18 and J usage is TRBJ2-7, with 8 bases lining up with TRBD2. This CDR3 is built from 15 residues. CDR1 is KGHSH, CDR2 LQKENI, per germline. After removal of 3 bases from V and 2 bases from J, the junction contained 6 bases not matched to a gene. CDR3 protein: CASSPSPAGAYEQYF. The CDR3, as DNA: TGTGCCAGCTCACCGTCGCCAGCGGGGGCCTACGAGCAGTACTTC.

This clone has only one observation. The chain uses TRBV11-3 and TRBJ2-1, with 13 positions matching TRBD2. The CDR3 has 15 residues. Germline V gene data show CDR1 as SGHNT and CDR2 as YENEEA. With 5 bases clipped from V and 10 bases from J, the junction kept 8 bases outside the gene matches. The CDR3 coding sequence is TGTGCCAGCAGCCGTACTAGCGGGAGGGGTCAAGAGCAGTTCTTC. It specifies CASSRTSGRGQEQFF.

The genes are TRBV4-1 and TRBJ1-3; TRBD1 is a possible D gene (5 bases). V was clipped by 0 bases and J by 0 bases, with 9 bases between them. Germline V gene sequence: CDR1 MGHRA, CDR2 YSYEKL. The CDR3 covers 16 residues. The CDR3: CASSQDRGDSGNTIYF. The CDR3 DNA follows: TGCGCCAGCAGCCAAGATCGGGGGGACTCTGGAAACACCATATATTTT.

The CDR3 spells CASSPERLAGNTGELFF. The CDR3 DNA reads as TGTGCCAGCAGTCCAGAGCGGCTAGCGGGTAACACCGGGGAGCTGTTTTTT. The J gene is TRBJ2-2, the V gene TRBV27; TRBD2 matches at 8 bases. Trimming took 5 bases from V and 2 from J; bases not matched to a gene: 10. The V gene's germline CDR1 is MNHEY and CDR2 SMNVEV (reference sequence). The CDR3 has 17 residues.

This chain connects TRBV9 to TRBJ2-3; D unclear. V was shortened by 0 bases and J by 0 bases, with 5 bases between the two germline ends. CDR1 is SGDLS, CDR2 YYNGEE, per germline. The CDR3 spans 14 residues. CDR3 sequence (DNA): TGTGCCAGCAGCGTAGTATCCAGCACAGATACGCAGTATTTT. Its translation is CASSVVSSTDTQYF.

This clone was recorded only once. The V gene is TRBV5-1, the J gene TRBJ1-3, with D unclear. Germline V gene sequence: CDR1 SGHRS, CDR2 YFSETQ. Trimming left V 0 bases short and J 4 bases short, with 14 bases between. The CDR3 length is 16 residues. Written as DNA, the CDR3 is TGCGCCAGCAGCTTGGAGGCGGCTGCGAGGGGAAACACCATATATTTT. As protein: CASSLEAAARGNTIYF.

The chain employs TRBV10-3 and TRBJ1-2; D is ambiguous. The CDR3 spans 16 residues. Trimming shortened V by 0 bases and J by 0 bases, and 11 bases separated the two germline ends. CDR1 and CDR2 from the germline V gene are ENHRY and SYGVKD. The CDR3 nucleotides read TGTGCCATCAGTGAGTCCCCCAATGAGTCTAACTATGGCTACACCTTC. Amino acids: CAISESPNESNYGYTF.

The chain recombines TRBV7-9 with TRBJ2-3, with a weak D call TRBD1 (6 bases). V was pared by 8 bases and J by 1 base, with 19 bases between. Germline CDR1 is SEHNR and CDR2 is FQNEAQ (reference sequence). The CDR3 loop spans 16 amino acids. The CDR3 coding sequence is TGTGCCAGCCGCCCCGAGGACAGTCAGCGCACAGATACGCAGTATTTT. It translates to CASRPEDSQRTDTQYF.

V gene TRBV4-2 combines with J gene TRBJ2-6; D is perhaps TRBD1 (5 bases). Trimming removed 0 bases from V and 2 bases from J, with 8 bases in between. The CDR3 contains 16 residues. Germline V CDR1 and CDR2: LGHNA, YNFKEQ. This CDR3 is CASSQEGRAGANVLTF. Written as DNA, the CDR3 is TGTGCCAGCAGCCAAGAAGGCAGGGCTGGGGCCAACGTCCTGACTTTC.

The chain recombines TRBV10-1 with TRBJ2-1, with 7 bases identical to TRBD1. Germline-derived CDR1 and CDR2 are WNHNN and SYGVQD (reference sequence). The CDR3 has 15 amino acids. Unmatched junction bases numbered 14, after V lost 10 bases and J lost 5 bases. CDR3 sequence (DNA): TGCGCCAACTTGGCCCCCGGGACAGAGGACAATGAGCAGTTCTTC. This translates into CANLAPGTEDNEQFF.

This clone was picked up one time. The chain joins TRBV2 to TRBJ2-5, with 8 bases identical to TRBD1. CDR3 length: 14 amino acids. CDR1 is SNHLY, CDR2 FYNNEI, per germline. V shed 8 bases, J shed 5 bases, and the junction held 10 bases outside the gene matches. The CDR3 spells CASLRTGMRETQYF. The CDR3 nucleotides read TGTGCCAGCCTACGGACAGGGATGCGGGAGACCCAGTACTTC. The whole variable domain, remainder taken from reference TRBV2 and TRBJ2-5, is EPEVTQTPSHQVTQMGQEVILRCVPISNHLYFYWYRQILGQKVEFLVSFYNNEISEKSEIFDDQFSVERPDGSNFTLKIRSTKLEDSAMYFCASLRTGMRETQYFGPGTRLLVL.

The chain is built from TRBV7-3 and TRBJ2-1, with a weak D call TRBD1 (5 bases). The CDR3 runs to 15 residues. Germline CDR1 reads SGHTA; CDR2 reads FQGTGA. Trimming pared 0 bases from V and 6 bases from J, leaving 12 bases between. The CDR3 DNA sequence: TGTGCCAGCAGCTTAACCCCAGGGAAGCGCAATGAGCAGTTCTTC. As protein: CASSLTPGKRNEQFF.

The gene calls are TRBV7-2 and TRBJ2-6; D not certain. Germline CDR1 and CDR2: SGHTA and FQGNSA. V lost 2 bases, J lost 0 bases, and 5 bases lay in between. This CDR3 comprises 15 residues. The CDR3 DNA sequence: TGTGCCAGCAGCTTACAGGTCTCTGGGGCCAACGTCCTGACTTTC. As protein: CASSLQVSGANVLTF.

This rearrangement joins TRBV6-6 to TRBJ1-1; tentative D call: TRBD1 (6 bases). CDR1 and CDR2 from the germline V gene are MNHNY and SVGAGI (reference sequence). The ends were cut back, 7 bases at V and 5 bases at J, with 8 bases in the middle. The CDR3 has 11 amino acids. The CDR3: CASMGATEAFF. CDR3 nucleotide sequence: TGTGCCAGCATGGGGGCGACTGAAGCTTTCTTT.

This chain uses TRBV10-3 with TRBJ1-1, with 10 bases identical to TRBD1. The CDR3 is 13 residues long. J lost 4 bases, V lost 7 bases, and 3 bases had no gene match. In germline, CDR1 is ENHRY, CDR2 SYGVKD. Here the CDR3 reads CAIIRQGATEAFF. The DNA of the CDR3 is TGTGCCATCATCCGACAGGGGGCCACTGAAGCTTTCTTT.

The CDR3 region is CASSLAYRGETRLEKLFF. The CDR3 nucleotides read TGTGCCAGCAGCTTAGCGTACAGGGGTGAAACTCGGTTGGAAAAACTGTTTTTT. The chain is built from TRBV7-6 and TRBJ1-4, with 7 bases aligning to TRBD1. The V gene's germline CDR1 is SGHVS and CDR2 FNYEAQ. CDR3 length: 18 residues. Trimming took 0 bases from V and 8 from J; bases not matched to a gene: 15.

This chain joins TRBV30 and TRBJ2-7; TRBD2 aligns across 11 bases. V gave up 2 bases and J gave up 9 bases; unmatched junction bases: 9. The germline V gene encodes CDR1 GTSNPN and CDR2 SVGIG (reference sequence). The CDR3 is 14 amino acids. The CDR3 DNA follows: TGTGCCTGGAGTCCCCTAGCGGGGGGTTTAGGGCAGTACTTC. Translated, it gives CAWSPLAGGLGQYF.